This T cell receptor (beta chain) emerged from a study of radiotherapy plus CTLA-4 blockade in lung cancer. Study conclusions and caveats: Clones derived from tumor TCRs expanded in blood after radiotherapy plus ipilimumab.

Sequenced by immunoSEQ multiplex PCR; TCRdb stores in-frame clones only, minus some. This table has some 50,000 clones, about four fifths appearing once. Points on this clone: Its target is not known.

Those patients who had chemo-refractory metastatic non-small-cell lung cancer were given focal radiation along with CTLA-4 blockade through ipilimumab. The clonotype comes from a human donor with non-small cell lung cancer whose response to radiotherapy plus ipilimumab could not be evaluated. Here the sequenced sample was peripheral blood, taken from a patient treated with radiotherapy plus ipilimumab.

The CDR3, as DNA: TGCGCCAGCAGTTCCGGTTCGAAGATTGATGAAAAACTGTTTTTT. Translated, it gives CASSSGSKIDEKLFF. The chain carries TRBV5-1 and TRBJ1-4, with no clear D. Germline V gene lookup returns CDR1 SGHRS and CDR2 YFSETQ. V gave up 5 bases and J gave up 6 bases, with 17 bases separating them. This CDR3 is built from 15 residues.